This is a list of T cell receptor beta chains from one sample in a study of T-cell memory formation after mild COVID-19. In TCRdb, the 5' RACE reads were re-called with MiXCR into one record per CDR3 protein. The top ten clones hold under 25% of a sample with about 340,000 distinct CDR3 sequences, roughly 20% of them seen once. Sequencing was carried out using PBMCs or a T cell subset sorted from them (not recorded which). The receptor set was obtained from a man between 18 and 35 years old who had mild COVID-19 (a few samples of this study predate the infection). Cell type and time point are not known. Both conserved end residues are part of each CDR3. The D gene is left open where the match is weak. Clone size is not always given. Where it is, it says once, few, many or a class for expanded clones.

DNA: TGTGCCATCAGTGGTACCAGCCTCTCCTACGAGCAGTACTTC; CDR3: CAISGTSLSYEQYF; V: TRBV10-3; size: few; D: NA; J: TRBJ2-7
DNA: TGTGCCAGCGTAAGGGGCTCCGCTCAGCCCCAGCATTTT; CDR3: CASVRGSAQPQHF; V: TRBV6-2/TRBV6-3; size: few; D: NA; J: TRBJ1-5
DNA: TGTGCCAGCACAGGACAGGGAAGCAATGAGCAGTTCTTC; CDR3: CASTGQGSNEQFF; V: TRBV6-2/TRBV6-3; size: NA; D: TRBD1; J: TRBJ2-1
DNA: TGTGCCAGCAGTTTTACTTTTAACGGGGATCAGCCCCAGCATTTT; CDR3: CASSFTFNGDQPQHF; V: TRBV27; size: NA; D: NA; J: TRBJ1-5
DNA: TGCAGTGCTCGTTTAGGTTTCGGGACAGGGCACACGAACTATGGCTACACCTTC; CDR3: CSARLGFGTGHTNYGYTF; V: TRBV20-1; size: NA; D: TRBD1; J: TRBJ1-2
DNA: TGCGCCAGCAGCTTGGCTCAAGGGCCCAATGAGCAGTTCTTC; CDR3: CASSLAQGPNEQFF; V: TRBV5-1; size: NA; D: NA; J: TRBJ2-1
DNA: TGTGCCAGCAGCTTAGCGTACATTGGACAGGGGAAGAACTATGGCTACACCTTC; CDR3: CASSLAYIGQGKNYGYTF; V: TRBV7-2; size: few; D: TRBD1; J: TRBJ1-2
DNA: TGCAGCGTTGAAGGGGTGGTAACTACGCAGTATTTT; CDR3: CSVEGVVTTQYF; V: TRBV29-1; size: NA; D: NA; J: TRBJ2-3
DNA: TGTGCCAGCAGCTTAAGTTATGCCGTTGATGAGCAGTTCTTC; CDR3: CASSLSYAVDEQFF; V: TRBV7-2; size: few; D: NA; J: TRBJ2-1
DNA: TGCGCCAGCAGCTTGTTATTAGCGGGGGGTCACAATGAGCAGTTCTTC; CDR3: CASSLLLAGGHNEQFF; V: TRBV5-1; size: few; D: TRBD2; J: TRBJ2-1
DNA: TGTGCCACCAGCAGAGGGGAGAGCACAGATACGCAGTATTTT; CDR3: CATSRGESTDTQYF; V: TRBV15; size: NA; D: NA; J: TRBJ2-3
DNA: TGTGCCAGCAGTTTGAGGACGGGGAATTCACCCCTCCACTTT; CDR3: CASSLRTGNSPLHF; V: TRBV12-3/TRBV12-4; size: few; D: NA; J: TRBJ1-6
DNA: TGTGCCACCAGCCAGAGGGTCCTGTCTGAAGCTTTCTTT; CDR3: CATSQRVLSEAFF; V: TRBV19; size: few; D: NA; J: TRBJ1-1
DNA: TGTGCCAGCAGCGCAAGACTAGCGGGGCCCTACGAGCAGTACTTC; CDR3: CASSARLAGPYEQYF; V: TRBV7-9; size: few; D: TRBD2; J: TRBJ2-7
DNA: TGTGCCAGCAGCGTAGAGTTTGGCCAGCCCCAGCATTTT; CDR3: CASSVEFGQPQHF; V: TRBV9; size: NA; D: NA; J: TRBJ1-5
DNA: TGCAGCGGCCGGGGGAGCGGGGGTGCCGTATTCTACAATGAGCAGTTCTTC; CDR3: CSGRGSGGAVFYNEQFF; V: TRBV29-1; size: few; D: TRBD2; J: TRBJ2-1
DNA: TGTGCCAGCAGCCCCCTACCCGGGACAGTCGTCTATGGCTACACCTTC; CDR3: CASSPLPGTVVYGYTF; V: TRBV7-2; size: NA; D: TRBD1; J: TRBJ1-2
DNA: TGTGCCATCCGCCGATTGTATGGCGGGGGTAACACCGGGGAGCTGTTTTTT; CDR3: CAIRRLYGGGNTGELFF; V: TRBV6-5; size: NA; D: TRBD2; J: TRBJ2-2
DNA: TGCGCCAGCAGCTTACTAACGGGGCACGGGGCTTTCTTT; CDR3: CASSLLTGHGAFF; V: TRBV5-1; size: NA; D: NA; J: TRBJ1-1
DNA: TGTGCCAGCTCACAAGTGTCGGGGGTCGGCACAGATACGCAGTATTTT; CDR3: CASSQVSGVGTDTQYF; V: TRBV18; size: NA; D: NA; J: TRBJ2-3
DNA: TGTGCCAGCGAGGGGTGGAACACCGGGGAGCTGTTTTTT; CDR3: CASEGWNTGELFF; V: TRBV6-2/TRBV6-3; size: few; D: NA; J: TRBJ2-2
DNA: TGTGCCAGCTGGCAGGGGGCGAACCCGTACGAGCAGTACTTC; CDR3: CASWQGANPYEQYF; V: TRBV27; size: few; D: TRBD1; J: TRBJ2-7
DNA: TGTGCCAGCAGTACGGACAGGATCGCCACAGATACGCAGTATTTT; CDR3: CASSTDRIATDTQYF; V: TRBV6-2/TRBV6-3; size: few; D: TRBD1; J: TRBJ2-3
DNA: TGCAGTGCTAGTTATGGGGGGGAATATGGCTACACCTTC; CDR3: CSASYGGEYGYTF; V: TRBV20-1; size: many; D: NA; J: TRBJ1-2
DNA: TGTGCCAGCAGGGTACAGCGGGCGGGGGCTGGCTACACCTTC; CDR3: CASRVQRAGAGYTF; V: TRBV2; size: NA; D: NA; J: TRBJ1-2
DNA: TGCGCCAGCAGCCAAGATCTAGGAAGTATTAGCTCCTATAATTCACCCCTCCACTTT; CDR3: CASSQDLGSISSYNSPLHF; V: TRBV4-3; size: NA; D: NA; J: TRBJ1-6